The 5 T cell receptor beta chains given below trace back to one sample, sequenced in a study of blood T cell repertoires in COVID-19. Clones were sequenced by immunoSEQ multiplex PCR, and TCRdb holds only the in-frame ones, with some missing. The sample carries about 360,000 clones, around 90% recorded once. The material sequenced was peripheral blood. These receptors all come from a human donor in a cohort sampled during active COVID-19.

This clone has a single count. The chain uses TRBV2 and TRBJ2-3; no definite D call. Trimming removed 5 bases from V and 6 bases from J, with 6 bases in between. CDR1 and CDR2 (germline): SNHLY, FYNNEI. The CDR3 spans 11 residues. The CDR3 DNA is TGTGCCAGCAGTATGGCCGATACGCAGTATTTT. This encodes CASSMADTQYF.

This clone was observed a single time. This chain connects TRBV5-4 to TRBJ2-5; possible D gene TRBD2, 5 bases. The CDR3 covers 15 residues. Germline-derived CDR1 and CDR2 are SGHNT and YYREEE (reference sequence). With 1 base removed from V and 5 bases from J, the gap between germline ends came to 15 bases. The CDR3 nucleotides read TGTGCCAGCAGCTTGTTTGACGGGGTGTCGGAGACCCAGTACTTC. Translating gives CASSLFDGVSETQYF. Combining the CDR3 with reference TRBV5-4 and TRBJ2-5 gives the whole variable domain ETGVTQSPTHLIKTRGQQVTLRCSSQSGHNTVSWYQQALGQGPQFIFQYYREEENGRGNFPPRFSGLQFPNYSSELNVNALELDDSALYLCASSLFDGVSETQYFGPGTRLLVL.

The rearrangement links TRBV5-1 to TRBJ1-2; 8 positions match TRBD1. The CDR3 consists of 16 residues. The ends lost 0 bases at V and 4 bases at J; junction bases unmatched: 8. In germline, CDR1 is SGHRS, CDR2 YFSETQ. DNA for the CDR3: TGCGCCAGCAGCTTGGAGTCCGGACAGGGCCGCTATGGCTACACCTTC. It translates to CASSLESGQGRYGYTF.

This chain connects TRBV7-3 to TRBJ2-2; maybe TRBD2 (6 bases). The germline CDR1 and CDR2 sequences are SGHTA and FQGTGA. The CDR3 is 17 amino acids. V lost 4 bases and J 4 bases, leaving 19 bases between the germline ends. The CDR3 DNA sequence: TGTGCCAGCAGCTCTTCCCCCGGGACTTCTACCACCGGGGAGCTGTTTTTT. Protein sequence: CASSSSPGTSTTGELFF.

This clone was seen only once. This chain joins TRBV7-2 and TRBJ1-3; D is uncertain. The germline CDR1 and CDR2 sequences are SGHTA and FQGNSA. The CDR3 totals 15 residues. Trimming left V 3 bases short and J 0 bases short, with 9 bases between. The CDR3 is CASSLSHSSGNTIYF. The CDR3 region has the DNA TGTGCCAGCAGCTTGTCTCACAGCTCTGGAAACACCATATATTTT.